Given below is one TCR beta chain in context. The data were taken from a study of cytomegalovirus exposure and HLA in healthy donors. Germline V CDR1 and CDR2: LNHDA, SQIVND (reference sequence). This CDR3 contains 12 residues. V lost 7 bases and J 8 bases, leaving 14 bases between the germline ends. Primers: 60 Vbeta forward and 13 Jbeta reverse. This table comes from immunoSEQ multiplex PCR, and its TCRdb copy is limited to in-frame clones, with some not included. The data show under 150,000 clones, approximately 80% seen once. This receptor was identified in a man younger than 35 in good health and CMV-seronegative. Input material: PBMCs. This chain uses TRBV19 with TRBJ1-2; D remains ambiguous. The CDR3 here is CASMRGNRGYTF. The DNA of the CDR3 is TGTGCCAGTATGCGAGGGAATCGGGGCTACACCTTC.